This TCR beta chain is drawn from a study of long-term antiretroviral therapy in people with HIV. The overall study: Samples from the earliest time points predate the 2015 immediate-ART recommendation by about a decade.

The run of the v3.0 immunoSEQ assay was at survey level. Using immunoSEQ multiplex PCR, the repertoire was profiled, and TCRdb retains in-frame clones only, with some absent. This table has 15,000 to 20,000 clones, roughly 73% appearing once. This CDR3 contains 16 residues. With 5 bases clipped from V and 5 bases from J, the junction kept 15 bases outside the gene matches. The germline V gene encodes CDR1 SGHNT and CDR2 YENEEA. Per individual, the PBMC samples numbered at least one pre-ART and at least two post-ART. The receptor comes from a man aged 30-40 years with HIV. The input for sequencing was unsorted PBMCs, taken roughly 2.2 years before starting antiretroviral therapy. This chain links TRBV11-3 with TRBJ2-7; 7 nucleotides match TRBD2. CDR3 coding DNA: TGTGCCAGCAGCCCCGGGCCGGGGGACTACCCCCACGAGCAGTACTTC. This sequence encodes CASSPGPGDYPHEQYF.